Below, 8 T cell receptor delta chains from the same sample are listed, as sequenced in a study of gamma-delta T cells after stem cell transplantation. TCRdb made new clone calls on the RT-PCR reads using CATT. The repertoire holds under 6,000 delta-chain clones, 1.9% seen once, with 32% in the top ten. Sequenced material: gamma-delta T cells. All receptors come from a human donor. It is not recorded whose cells these are; they may come from a transplant donor.

Sample share makes this clone medium-sized. Additional DNA sequences in this sample encode the identical CDR3. The chain is built from TRDV2 and TRDJ1; 13 positions match TRDD3. This CDR3 spans 19 amino acids. From germline, CDR1 is GEAIGNYY and CDR2 EKD. The V gene end was trimmed by 0 bases and the J gene end by 5 bases; junction bases not matched to a gene: 14. The CDR3 sequence is CACDTLLGDTLPSGDKLIF. CDR3 coding DNA: TGTGCCTGTGACACCCTACTGGGGGATACGCTTCCCTCCGGGGATAAACTCATCTTT.

J is TRDJ1 and V is TRDV2; 13 bases fit TRDD3. Trimming cost V 5 bases and J 0 bases; bases outside gene matches: 8. The CDR3 sequence is 17 residues long. The germline V gene has CDR1 GEAIGNYY and CDR2 EKD. CDR3 in amino acids: CACADLLGDTYTDKLIF. CDR3 coding DNA: TGTGCCTGTGCCGACCTACTGGGGGATACGTACACCGATAAACTCATCTTT.

This clone ranks as hyperexpanded (1% or more). At the DNA level, this CDR3 is encoded by other sequences in the same sample as well. The chain couples TRDV2 to TRDJ1; a possible D gene is TRDD3 (6 bases). Deletions cut 2 bases from V and 2 bases from J, with 20 bases between. The CDR3 loop spans 17 amino acids. Germline CDR1 and CDR2: GEAIGNYY and EKD. In DNA, the CDR3 is TGTGCCTGTGACAAAGTGGGGGCTCCAGTTGTGACCGATAAACTCATCTTT. Amino acid sequence: CACDKVGAPVVTDKLIF.

Only a few counts were recorded for this clone. TCRdb pairs this DNA with a much larger clone's protein that differs at residue 3, likely a read error; the protein shown was translated from the DNA. This sequence joins TRDV2 and TRDJ1, with no clear D. This CDR3 is built from 16 residues. From germline, CDR1 is GEAIGNYY and CDR2 EKD. The CDR3 is CARDTVTAMKADKLIF. The DNA of the CDR3 is TGTGCCCGTGACACCGTCACAGCGATGAAGGCCGATAAACTCATCTTT.

As concerns this clone: The protein recorded in TCRdb matches a much larger clone and deviates from this DNA's translation at residue 7, suggesting a read error; the protein here is obtained by translating the DNA. The gene calls are TRDV2 and TRDJ1, with 8 bases lining up with TRDD3. CDR3 length equals 20 residues. The V and J ends lost 3 bases and 0 bases, in that order; junction bases with no gene match: 20. Germline V gene sequence: CDR1 GEAIGNYY, CDR2 EKD. The DNA of the CDR3 is TGTGCCTGTGACGACGTACCGGGGGATAACAGCCCCTCTTACACCGATAAACTCATCTTT. Its translation is CACDDVPGDNSPSYTDKLIF.

Comment on this clone: This likely traces to a read error, being one base from a far larger clone. This sample includes further DNA sequences coding for the same CDR3. The rearrangement links TRDV2 to TRDJ1; 8 bases align to TRDD3. Looked up from germline, CDR1 is GEAIGNYY and CDR2 is EKD. With V trimmed by 3 bases and J by 5 bases, 16 bases remained unmatched. This CDR3 region has 17 residues. The CDR3 spells CACDSLMGDRIADKLIF. The CDR3 DNA is TGTGCCTGTGACTCTCTCATGGGGGATCGCATCGCTGATAAACTCATCTTT.

This clone was detected a few times. This chain links TRDV2 with TRDJ3, with 13 nucleotides matching TRDD3. Germline-derived CDR1 and CDR2 are GEAIGNYY and EKD. The CDR3 runs 23 residues. V dropped 3 bases and J dropped 2; count of bases not matched to a gene: 18. CDR3 sequence (DNA): TGTGCCTGTGACGTACTGGGGGATACGAGAAGCCCGAAGGGCCCCTGGGACACCCGACAGATGTTTTTC. Its protein product is CACDVLGDTRSPKGPWDTRQMFF.

A remark on this clone: TCRdb's protein, taken from a much larger clone, differs from this DNA's translation at residue 3, likely owing to a read error; the protein displayed comes from the DNA. The chain employs TRDV2 and TRDJ3; possible D gene TRDD3, 5 bases. CDR1 and CDR2 from the germline V gene are GEAIGNYY and EKD. This CDR3 comprises 18 residues. The CDR3 is CARDTGWVSSWDTRQMFF. CDR3 DNA: TGTGCCCGTGACACCGGCTGGGTTAGCTCCTGGGACACCCGACAGATGTTTTTC.